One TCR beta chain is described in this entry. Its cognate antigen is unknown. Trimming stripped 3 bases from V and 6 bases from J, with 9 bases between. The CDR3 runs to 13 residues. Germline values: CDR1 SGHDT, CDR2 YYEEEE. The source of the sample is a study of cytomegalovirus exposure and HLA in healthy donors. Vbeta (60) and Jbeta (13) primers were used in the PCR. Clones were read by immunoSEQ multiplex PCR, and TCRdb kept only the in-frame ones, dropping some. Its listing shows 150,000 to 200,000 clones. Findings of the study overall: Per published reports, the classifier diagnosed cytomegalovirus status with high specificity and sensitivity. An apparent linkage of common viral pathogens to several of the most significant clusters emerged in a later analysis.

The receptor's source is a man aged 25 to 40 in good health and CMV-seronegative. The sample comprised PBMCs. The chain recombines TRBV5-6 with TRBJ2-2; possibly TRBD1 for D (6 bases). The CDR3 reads CASSWGRSGELFF. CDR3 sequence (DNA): TGTGCCAGCAGCTGGGGGCGATCCGGGGAGCTGTTTTTT.